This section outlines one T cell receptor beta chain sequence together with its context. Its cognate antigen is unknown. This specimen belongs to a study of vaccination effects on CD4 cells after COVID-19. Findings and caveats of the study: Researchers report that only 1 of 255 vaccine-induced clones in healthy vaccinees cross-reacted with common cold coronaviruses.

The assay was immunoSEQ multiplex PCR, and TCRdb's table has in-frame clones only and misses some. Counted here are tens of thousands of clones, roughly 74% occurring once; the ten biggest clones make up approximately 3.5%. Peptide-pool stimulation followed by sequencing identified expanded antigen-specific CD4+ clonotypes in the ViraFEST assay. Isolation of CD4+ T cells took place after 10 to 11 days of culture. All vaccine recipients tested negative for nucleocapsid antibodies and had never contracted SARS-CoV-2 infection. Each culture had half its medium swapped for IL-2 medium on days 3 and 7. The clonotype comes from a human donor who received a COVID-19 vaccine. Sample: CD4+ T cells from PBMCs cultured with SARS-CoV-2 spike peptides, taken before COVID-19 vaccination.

CDR3 sequence reads: CASSSPVAAYEQYF. Written as DNA, the CDR3 is TGTGCCAGCAGCTCACCCGTAGCGGCCTACGAGCAGTACTTC. The V gene is TRBV5-6, the J gene TRBJ2-7, with D tentatively TRBD2 (6 bases). The CDR3 runs 14 residues. Trimming pared 3 bases from V and 2 bases from J, leaving 12 bases between. Germline CDR1 is SGHDT and CDR2 is YYEEEE.